This is a list of T cell receptor beta chains from one sample in a study of cytomegalovirus exposure and HLA in healthy donors. Assay: immunoSEQ multiplex PCR; the TCRdb copy retains only in-frame clones and omits some. The table shows roughly 97,000 clones, with roughly 10% occurring only once. Source material: PBMCs. These receptors all come from a man aged 45 to 65 in good health and CMV-seropositive. Both conserved end residues are part of each CDR3. D genes are given only for firm matches. Size values are once, few and many counts, or a class for expanded clones, and some rows have none.

J gene	clone size	V gene	D gene	CDR3 protein	CDR3 DNA
TRBJ1-5	NA	TRBV2	NA	CASSDSNNQPQHF	TGTGCCAGCTCTGACAGCAATAATCAGCCCCAGCATTTT
TRBJ1-5	few	TRBV4-1	TRBD1	CASSQKGGDRLVQPQHF	TGCGCCAGCAGCCAAAAAGGAGGGGACAGGCTGGTTCAGCCCCAGCATTTT
TRBJ1-1	few	TRBV6-6	TRBD1	CASSYSGQGAWTEAFF	TGTGCCAGCAGTTACTCGGGTCAGGGGGCGTGGACTGAAGCTTTCTTT
TRBJ1-2	few	TRBV29-1	TRBD1	CSVEEGQPGRYTF	TGCAGCGTCGAGGAGGGACAGCCTGGTCGCTACACCTTC
TRBJ2-7	few	TRBV7-9	TRBD2	CASSRSGSQPTYEQYF	TGTGCCAGCAGCCGTAGCGGGAGTCAACCGACATACGAGCAGTACTTC
TRBJ2-1	few	TRBV11-2	TRBD1	CASTAIRTGSNEQFF	TGTGCCAGCACCGCAATCAGGACAGGGTCCAATGAGCAGTTCTTC
TRBJ2-3	NA	TRBV12-5	NA	CASGFGLASSTDTQYF	TGTGCTAGTGGTTTCGGGCTAGCGTCTAGCACAGATACGCAGTATTTT
TRBJ2-7	NA	TRBV2	TRBD1	CASITGQGSYEQYF	TGTGCCAGCATAACAGGACAGGGCTCCTACGAGCAGTACTTC
TRBJ2-5	few	TRBV11-2	TRBD1	CASSLGRQGASETQYF	TGTGCCAGCAGCTTAGGTCGACAGGGGGCGTCGGAGACCCAGTACTTC
TRBJ2-5	NA	TRBV9	TRBD2	CASSFSGSQETQYF	TGTGCCAGCAGCTTTAGCGGGAGCCAAGAGACCCAGTACTTC
TRBJ1-1	few	TRBV27	TRBD1	CASSLGQVNTEAFF	TGTGCCAGCTCCCTCGGACAGGTTAACACTGAAGCTTTCTTT
TRBJ2-5	NA	TRBV2	NA	CASSENRKSETQYF	TGTGCCAGCAGTGAAAATAGAAAGTCGGAGACCCAGTACTTC
TRBJ2-7	NA	TRBV7-8	TRBD1	CASSIRDRAYEQYF	TGTGCCAGCAGCATCCGGGACAGGGCTTACGAGCAGTACTTC
TRBJ2-7	few	TRBV4-2	TRBD1	CASSQGQGSSSYEQYF	TGTGCCAGCAGCCAAGGACAGGGGAGTAGCTCCTACGAGCAGTACTTC
TRBJ2-1	few	TRBV28	NA	CASSLEGRNNEQFF	TGTGCCAGCAGCCTGGAGGGCCGAAACAATGAGCAGTTCTTC
TRBJ2-3	NA	TRBV5-1	NA	CASSWGRLGTDTQYF	TGCGCCAGCAGCTGGGGTCGACTAGGGACAGATACGCAGTATTTT
TRBJ2-2	few	TRBV14	NA	CASSQELVNTGELFF	TGTGCCAGCAGCCAAGAACTCGTGAACACCGGGGAGCTGTTTTTT
TRBJ1-2	NA	TRBV9	NA	CASSVATYGYTF	TGTGCCAGCAGCGTAGCTACTTATGGCTACACCTTC
TRBJ1-5	few	TRBV28	TRBD1	CASSFAGTGTIFSNQPQHF	TGTGCCAGCAGTTTTGCCGGGACAGGGACAATTTTCAGCAATCAGCCCCAGCATTTT
TRBJ2-3	few	TRBV19	TRBD2	CASSERDTDTQYF	TGTGCCAGTAGTGAGCGGGACACAGATACGCAGTATTTT
TRBJ2-7	few	TRBV6-4	TRBD2	CASSADTPGTSGKGAYEQYF	TGTGCCAGCAGTGCGGACACCCCCGGGACTAGCGGGAAAGGGGCCTACGAGCAGTACTTC
TRBJ2-1	few	TRBV5-1	TRBD2	CASSLSSGNYNEQFF	TGCGCCAGCAGCTTGTCTAGCGGGAACTACAATGAGCAGTTCTTC
TRBJ2-1	few	TRBV29-1	TRBD2	CSANKLGRGGRDISYNEQFF	TGCAGCGCGAATAAGTTGGGTCGGGGCGGGAGAGACATCTCCTACAATGAGCAGTTCTTC
TRBJ2-1	few	TRBV6-5	TRBD1	CASSYGTGGYNEQFF	TGTGCCAGCAGTTACGGGACAGGGGGATACAATGAGCAGTTCTTC
TRBJ1-5	few	TRBV6-5	NA	CASSHIRTGQPQHF	TGTGCCAGCAGTCATATACGGACGGGGCAGCCCCAGCATTTT
TRBJ2-1	few	TRBV6-5	TRBD1	CASSYDRVSNEQFF	TGTGCCAGCAGTTATGACAGGGTCAGCAATGAGCAGTTCTTC
TRBJ2-5	few	TRBV5-1	TRBD1	CASSSGQGDQETQYF	TGCGCCAGCAGCTCGGGACAGGGCGACCAAGAGACCCAGTACTTC
TRBJ1-1	NA	TRBV27	NA	CASSMRTANTEAFF	TGTGCCAGCAGTATGCGGACAGCGAACACTGAAGCTTTCTTT
TRBJ2-3	few	TRBV7-3	NA	CASSRTLKSTDTQYF	TGTGCCAGCAGCCGGACACTGAAGAGCACAGATACGCAGTATTTT
TRBJ2-1	NA	TRBV5-1	TRBD2	CASSTGGLAGNNEQFF	TGCGCCAGCAGCACCGGGGGACTAGCGGGCAACAATGAGCAGTTCTTC